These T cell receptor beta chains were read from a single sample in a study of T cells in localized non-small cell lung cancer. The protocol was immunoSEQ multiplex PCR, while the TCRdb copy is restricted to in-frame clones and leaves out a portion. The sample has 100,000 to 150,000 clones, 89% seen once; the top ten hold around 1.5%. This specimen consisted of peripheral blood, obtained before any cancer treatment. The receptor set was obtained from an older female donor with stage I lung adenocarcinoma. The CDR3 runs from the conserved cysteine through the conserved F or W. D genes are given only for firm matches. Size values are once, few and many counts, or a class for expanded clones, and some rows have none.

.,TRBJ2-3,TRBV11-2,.,CASSRRGGSGNTDTQYF,TGTGCCAGCAGCCGGAGAGGGGGGTCCGGGAACACAGATACGCAGTATTTT
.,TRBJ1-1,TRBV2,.,CASSGEGPTEAFF,TGTGCCAGCAGTGGTGAGGGGCCTACTGAAGCTTTCTTT
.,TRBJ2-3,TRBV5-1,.,CASSFPRGSTDTQYF,TGCGCCAGCAGCTTCCCCCGGGGTAGCACAGATACGCAGTATTTT
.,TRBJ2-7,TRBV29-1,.,CSGAAGYEQYF,TGCAGCGGGGCCGCGGGCTACGAGCAGTACTTC
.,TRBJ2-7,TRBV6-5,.,CASSQGGGYEQYF,TGTGCCAGCAGCCAAGGGGGGGGCTACGAGCAGTACTTC
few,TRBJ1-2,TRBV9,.,CASSASVGVNYGYTF,TGTGCCAGCAGCGCATCGGTGGGGGTTAACTATGGCTACACCTTC
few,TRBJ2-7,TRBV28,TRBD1,CASGTASYEQYF,TGTGCCAGCGGGACAGCCTCCTACGAGCAGTACTTC
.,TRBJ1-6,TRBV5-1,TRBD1,CASSPGTGASPLHF,TGCGCCAGCTCCCCCGGGACAGGGGCATCCCCCCTCCACTTT
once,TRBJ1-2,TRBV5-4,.,CATQPFWRDGYTF,TGTGCCACCCAACCCTTTTGGAGGGATGGCTACACCTTC
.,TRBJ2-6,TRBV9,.,CASSVVLTGANVLTF,TGTGCCAGCAGCGTAGTCCTCACGGGGGCCAACGTCCTGACTTTC
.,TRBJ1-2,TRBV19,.,CASSGQGLNYGYTF,TGTGCCAGTAGTGGGCAGGGGTTGAACTATGGCTACACCTTC
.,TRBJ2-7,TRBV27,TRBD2,CASSFRAGTSGRSYEQYF,TGTGCCAGCAGTTTTCGGGCCGGGACTAGCGGGAGGTCGTACGAGCAGTACTTC
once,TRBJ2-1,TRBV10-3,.,CAISESPGWSYNEQFF,TGTGCCATCAGTGAGTCCCCCGGGTGGTCCTACAATGAGCAGTTCTTC
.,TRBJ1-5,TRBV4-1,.,CASSPNGGHQPQHF,TGCGCCAGCAGCCCGAACGGGGGACATCAGCCCCAGCATTTT
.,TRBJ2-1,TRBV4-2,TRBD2,CASSQDKREASYNEQFF,TGTGCCAGCAGCCAAGATAAGCGGGAGGCCTCCTACAATGAGCAGTTCTTC
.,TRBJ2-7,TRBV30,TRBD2,CAWSVSAGVVGEQYF,TGTGCCTGGAGTGTATCCGCGGGGGTGGTGGGCGAGCAGTACTTC
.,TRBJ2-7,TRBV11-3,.,CASSLRGGLQYF,TGTGCCAGCAGCCTTCGCGGGGGCTTGCAGTACTTC
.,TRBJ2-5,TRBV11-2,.,CASSPLEGGKQETQYF,TGTGCCAGCAGCCCCCTTGAGGGAGGAAAGCAAGAGACCCAGTACTTC
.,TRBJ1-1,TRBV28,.,CASSSPGDSEAFF,TGTGCCAGCAGTTCCCCCGGGGACTCTGAAGCTTTCTTT
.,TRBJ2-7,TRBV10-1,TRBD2,CASSGTSGKYEQYF,TGCGCCAGCAGTGGGACTAGCGGGAAGTACGAGCAGTACTTC
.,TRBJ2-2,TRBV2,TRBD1,CASSQPNRGHTGELFF,TGTGCCAGCAGTCAGCCGAACAGGGGGCACACCGGGGAGCTGTTTTTT
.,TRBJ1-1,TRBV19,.,CASSFRGTEAFF,TGTGCCAGTAGCTTTCGAGGGACTGAAGCTTTCTTT
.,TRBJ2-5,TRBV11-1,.,CASSLSLQETQYF,TGTGCCAGCAGCTTGTCGCTACAAGAGACCCAGTACTTC
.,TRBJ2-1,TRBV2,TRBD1,CAIQTTGQGDNEQFF,TGTGCCATCCAAACAACGGGACAGGGAGACAATGAGCAGTTCTTC
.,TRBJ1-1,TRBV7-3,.,CASSPQAHGTEAFF,TGTGCCAGCAGCCCTCAGGCCCATGGCACTGAAGCTTTCTTT
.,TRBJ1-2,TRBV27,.,CASSLRGPNYGYTF,TGTGCCAGCAGCCTTAGAGGTCCCAACTATGGCTACACCTTC
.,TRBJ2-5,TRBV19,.,CASSIDRSGTQYF,TGTGCCAGTAGTATTGACAGGTCCGGGACCCAGTACTTC
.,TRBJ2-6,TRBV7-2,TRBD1,CASSLAHRGLNGANVLTF,TGTGCCAGCAGCCTTGCCCACAGGGGGCTAAATGGGGCCAACGTCCTGACTTTC
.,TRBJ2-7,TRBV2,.,CASGYEQYF,TGTGCCAGCGGATACGAGCAGTACTTC
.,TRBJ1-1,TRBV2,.,CASTQGLGNTEAFF,TGTGCCAGCACGCAGGGATTGGGGAACACTGAAGCTTTCTTT
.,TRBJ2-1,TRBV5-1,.,CASRQGTPSYNEQFF,TGCGCCAGTCGGCAGGGGACTCCCTCCTACAATGAGCAGTTCTTC
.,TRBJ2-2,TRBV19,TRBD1,CASSPRDRGLGGELFF,TGTGCCAGTAGTCCTAGGGACAGGGGGCTAGGCGGGGAGCTGTTTTTT
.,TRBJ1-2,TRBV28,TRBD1,CATIVRDRVLRGYGYTF,TGTGCCACCATTGTCCGGGACAGGGTACTAAGGGGATATGGCTACACCTTC
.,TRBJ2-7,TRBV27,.,CASAFRDKAYEQYF,TGTGCCAGTGCTTTCCGGGACAAAGCCTACGAGCAGTACTTC
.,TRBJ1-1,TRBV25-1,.,CASSELKWTEAFF,TGTGCCAGCAGTGAGTTGAAGTGGACTGAAGCTTTCTTT
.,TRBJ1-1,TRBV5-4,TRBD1,CASSDTGVNTEAFF,TGTGCCAGCAGCGACACAGGGGTTAACACTGAAGCTTTCTTT
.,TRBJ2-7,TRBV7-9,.,CASTPLSGYYEQYF,TGTGCCAGCACCCCTCTTAGCGGATACTACGAGCAGTACTTC
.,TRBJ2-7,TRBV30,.,CAWSHRGAIAYEQYF,TGTGCCTGGAGCCACCGGGGAGCTATCGCCTACGAGCAGTACTTC
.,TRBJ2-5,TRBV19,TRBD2,CASSARTGGQETQYF,TGTGCCAGTAGCGCCCGGACCGGGGGGCAAGAGACCCAGTACTTC
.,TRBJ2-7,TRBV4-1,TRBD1,CASSQASQGVYEQYF,TGCGCCAGCAGCCAAGCGAGCCAGGGGGTCTACGAGCAGTACTTC
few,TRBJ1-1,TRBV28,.,CASNRVNTEAFF,TGTGCCAGCAATCGTGTGAACACTGAAGCTTTCTTT
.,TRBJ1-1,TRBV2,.,CASSEALGSNTEAFF,TGTGCCAGCAGTGAAGCTCTAGGATCCAACACTGAAGCTTTCTTT
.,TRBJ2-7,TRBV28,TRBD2,CASRTNTGLAGGTLYEQYF,TGTGCCAGCAGAACCAACACCGGACTAGCGGGAGGAACACTCTACGAGCAGTACTTC
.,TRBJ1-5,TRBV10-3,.,CAISDTVSNQPQHF,TGTGCCATCAGTGATACGGTGTCCAATCAGCCCCAGCATTTT
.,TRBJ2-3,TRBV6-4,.,CASSPKVGGGTQYF,TGTGCCAGCAGTCCGAAGGTAGGGGGAGGTACGCAGTATTTT
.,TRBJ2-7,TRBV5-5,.,CASSLVLAYPYEQYF,TGTGCCAGCAGCTTGGTTTTGGCCTACCCCTACGAGCAGTACTTC
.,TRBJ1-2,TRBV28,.,CASSFTRRANYGYTF,TGTGCCAGCAGTTTTACCCGACGGGCTAACTATGGCTACACCTTC
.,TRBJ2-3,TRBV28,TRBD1,CASSSTPGGQYF,TGTGCCAGCAGTTCCACTCCAGGGGGGCAGTATTTT
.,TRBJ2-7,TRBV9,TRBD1,CASSVTGQSSYEQYF,TGTGCCAGCAGCGTAACGGGACAGTCCTCCTACGAGCAGTACTTC
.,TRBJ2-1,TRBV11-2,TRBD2,CASSPGLAGGGGEQFF,TGTGCCAGCAGCCCCGGACTAGCGGGAGGGGGAGGCGAGCAGTTCTTC
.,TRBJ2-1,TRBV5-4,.,CASSPGLNEQFF,TGTGCCAGCAGCCCGGGGTTGAATGAGCAGTTCTTC
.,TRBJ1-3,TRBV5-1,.,CASSHSPGQSSGNTIYF,TGCGCCAGCAGCCACTCACCCGGACAGTCCTCTGGAAACACCATATATTTT
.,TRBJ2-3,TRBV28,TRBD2,CASSGSVLAAFGDTQYF,TGTGCCAGCAGTGGATCCGTACTAGCGGCTTTTGGGGATACGCAGTATTTT
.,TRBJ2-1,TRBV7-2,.,CASNRGPTPRDEQFF,TGTGCCAGCAACAGAGGCCCGACCCCGAGGGATGAGCAGTTCTTC
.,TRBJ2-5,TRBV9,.,CASSPLDPQGETQYF,TGTGCCAGCAGCCCCCTGGACCCCCAAGGAGAGACCCAGTACTTC